This paragraph reports one T cell receptor (beta chain). Expressed TCRB transcripts were sequenced after all isolated RNA was converted to cDNA. This table comes from immunoSEQ multiplex PCR, and its TCRdb copy is limited to in-frame clones, with some not included. Of a few hundred thousand clones listed, over 13% were seen once; the top ten hold more than 0.015%. This sample is part of a study of beta chain features in type 1 diabetes. V was clipped by 1 base and J by 4 bases, with 11 bases between them. The germline V gene encodes CDR1 LNHNV and CDR2 YYDKDF (reference sequence). The CDR3 sequence is 15 residues long.

Sequencing used naive CD4+ T cells from blood. This chain connects TRBV15 to TRBJ1-5; no clear D. The receptor was derived from a woman under 30 in good health. The CDR3 DNA reads TGTGCCACCAGCAGAGGAGGGCCCCTAAATCAGCCCCAGCATTTT. The encoded protein is CATSRGGPLNQPQHF.